The 21 T cell receptor beta chains below were found in one sample sequenced in a study of T cell changes during pregnancy in multiple sclerosis. The protocol was immunoSEQ multiplex PCR, while the TCRdb copy is restricted to in-frame clones and leaves out a portion. The repertoire holds about 40,000 clones, with 92% as singletons. The input for sequencing was CD4+ T cells from peripheral blood mononuclear cells, taken in the third trimester of pregnancy. These TCRs come from a female donor with multiple sclerosis, enrolled in a pregnancy study.

This rearrangement joins TRBV6-5 to TRBJ2-6; D is perhaps TRBD2 (5 bases). Germline CDR1 MNHEY, CDR2 SVGAGI. The CDR3 totals 14 residues. V was pared by 4 bases and J by 6 bases, with 10 bases between. The CDR3 region has the DNA TGTGCCAGCAGTTCGGGATCCTCGGCCAACGTCCTGACTTTC. As protein: CASSSGSSANVLTF.

The rearrangement joins TRBV7-3 to TRBJ1-1; a possible D gene is TRBD1 (5 bases). V was pared by 4 bases and J by 3 bases, with 9 bases between. From germline, CDR1 is SGHTA and CDR2 FQGTGA. This CDR3 contains 13 residues. CDR3 amino acids: CASSSVGDTEAFF. The CDR3 DNA reads TGTGCCAGCAGCTCCGTAGGGGACACTGAAGCTTTCTTT.

The chain joins TRBV4-2 to TRBJ2-3, with D perhaps matching TRBD2 (6 bases). This CDR3 has 16 residues. Trimming stripped 0 bases from V and 2 bases from J, with 12 bases between. Per the germline V gene, CDR1 is LGHNA and CDR2 is YNFKEQ. The CDR3 spells CASSQEASAHTDTQYF. DNA for the CDR3: TGTGCCAGCAGCCAAGAAGCTAGCGCACACACAGATACGCAGTATTTT.

The chain combines TRBV4-1 with TRBJ2-2, with a possible D match to TRBD2 (5 bases). V gave up 5 bases and J gave up 0 bases, with 19 bases separating them. CDR1 and CDR2 (germline): MGHRA, YSYEKL. CDR3 length equals 18 residues. The CDR3 loop is CASSSSPASTTNTGELFF. The CDR3 DNA reads as TGCGCCAGCAGCTCTAGTCCGGCTAGCACTACGAACACCGGGGAGCTGTTTTTT.

The rearrangement uses TRBV4-1 and TRBJ2-3; D gene uncertain. This CDR3 contains 11 residues. From germline, CDR1 is MGHRA and CDR2 YSYEKL. Trimming took off 6 bases at V and 6 bases at J, with 7 bases between the two ends. CDR3 in amino acids: CASREFDTQYF. The DNA for the CDR3 is TGCGCCAGCAGAGAGTTTGATACGCAGTATTTT.

The chain carries TRBV6-1 and TRBJ2-1; TRBD1 might be the D (5 bases). The CDR3 length is 12 residues. V lost 2 bases to trimming and J lost 10 bases, with 9 bases between them. The germline gives CDR1 MNHNS, CDR2 SASEGT. The CDR3, as DNA: TGTGCCAGCAGTGAATTACAGGCGGAGCAGTTCTTC. Translating it yields CASSELQAEQFF.

The chain uses TRBV2 and TRBJ1-5; TRBD1 agrees at 8 bases. Germline V gene lookup returns CDR1 SNHLY and CDR2 FYNNEI. The CDR3 loop spans 15 amino acids. V was pared by 5 bases and J by 7 bases, with 10 bases of the junction left unmatched. The CDR3 loop reads CASSSQGAGGQPQHF. As DNA, the CDR3 is TGTGCCAGCAGTTCCCAGGGGGCAGGGGGACAGCCCCAGCATTTT.

The chain is built from TRBV6-6 and TRBJ2-7; D perhaps matches TRBD1 (5 bases). The CDR3 has 13 amino acids. Germline assignment: CDR1 MNHNY and CDR2 SVGAGI (reference sequence). Trimming removed 5 bases at V and 3 bases at J, with 11 bases between. CDR3 sequence (DNA): TGTGCCAGCAGTGACCCGACAGTCTACGAGCAGTACTTC. Its protein product is CASSDPTVYEQYF.

This sequence joins TRBV4-1 and TRBJ1-4; weak D call: TRBD1 (5 bases). The germline V and J ends were trimmed by 5 bases and 0 bases, with 16 bases remaining between them. The CDR3 loop spans 17 amino acids. Per germline, CDR1 MGHRA and CDR2 YSYEKL. The CDR3 loop reads CASSASGGTATNEKLFF. CDR3 DNA sequence: TGCGCCAGCAGCGCCTCCGGCGGGACTGCAACTAATGAAAAACTGTTTTTT.

The chain recombines TRBV14 with TRBJ2-3; possible D gene TRBD1, 6 bases. CDR3 size: 16 residues. The V gene lost 4 bases and the J gene lost 1 base, with 15 bases spanning the gap. Per germline, CDR1 SGHDN and CDR2 FVKESK. The DNA of the CDR3 is TGTGCCAGCAGCCGAGGGGGAAGTGAGGGCACAGATACGCAGTATTTT. It yields the protein CASSRGGSEGTDTQYF.

The rearrangement uses TRBV2 and TRBJ2-7; D is uncertain. Germline V lookup: CDR1 SNHLY, CDR2 FYNNEI. The CDR3 consists of 11 residues. Trimming pared 4 bases from V and 4 bases from J, leaving 5 bases between. DNA for the CDR3: TGTGCCAGCAGTGCTAAGTACGAGCAGTACTTC. Protein: CASSAKYEQYF. Full variable domain (remainder filled in from reference TRBV2 and TRBJ2-7): EPEVTQTPSHQVTQMGQEVILRCVPISNHLYFYWYRQILGQKVEFLVSFYNNEISEKSEIFDDQFSVERPDGSNFTLKIRSTKLEDSAMYFCASSAKYEQYFGPGTRLTVT.

J is TRBJ2-1 and V is TRBV2; 8 positions agree with TRBD2. The CDR3 has 16 residues. J was trimmed by 7 bases and V by 1 base; bases with no gene match: 9. Germline V gives CDR1 SNHLY, CDR2 FYNNEI. CDR3 sequence reads: CASSEVVAGYGNEQFF. The DNA of the CDR3 is TGTGCCAGCAGTGAAGTAGTAGCGGGATACGGTAATGAGCAGTTCTTC.

The chain has TRBV27 and TRBJ2-1; 12 positions match TRBD2. Germline values: CDR1 MNHEY, CDR2 SMNVEV (reference sequence). Losses at the gene ends were 4 bases for V and 4 bases for J; bases not matched to a gene: 5. This CDR3 contains 16 residues. CDR3 coding DNA: TGTGCCAGCAGTTCCTTACTAGCGGGGGGATACAATGAGCAGTTCTTC. This translates into CASSSLLAGGYNEQFF.

This chain links TRBV27 with TRBJ2-1; maybe TRBD2 (5 bases). This CDR3 has 13 amino acids. V was shortened by 3 bases and J by 8 bases, with 11 bases between the two germline ends. Per germline, CDR1 MNHEY and CDR2 SMNVEV (reference sequence). CDR3 protein: CASSFLASHEQFF. As DNA, the CDR3 is TGTGCCAGCAGTTTCCTAGCTTCCCATGAGCAGTTCTTC.

This clone was picked up one time. The chain links TRBV19 to TRBJ2-1; TRBD2 matches at 8 bases. Germline loops: CDR1 LNHDA, CDR2 SQIVND (reference sequence). V was clipped by 4 bases and J by 0 bases; unmatched bases: 8. This CDR3 region has 17 residues. The CDR3 region has the DNA TGTGCCAGTAGTAACCGACTAGCGTCTAGCTCCTACAATGAGCAGTTCTTC. The encoded protein is CASSNRLASSSYNEQFF.

This clone was observed a few times. This chain joins TRBV6-5 and TRBJ2-1, with 14 positions matching TRBD2. Germline CDR1 and CDR2: MNHEY and SVGAGI. The CDR3 is made up of 15 amino acids. V lost 4 bases, J lost 8 bases, and 4 bases stayed unmatched. The DNA for the CDR3 is TGTGCCAGCAGTTCCGGGACTAGCGGGAGCGATGAGCAGTTCTTC. This sequence encodes CASSSGTSGSDEQFF.

The chain has TRBV10-3 and TRBJ2-7, with TRBD2 identical over 12 bases. The CDR3 sequence is 15 residues long. From germline, CDR1 is ENHRY and CDR2 SYGVKD. V gave up 6 bases and J gave up 1 base; unmatched junction bases: 4. The CDR3 region is CAISGGTSGSYEQYF. The CDR3 DNA sequence: TGTGCCATCAGCGGCGGGACTAGCGGGTCCTACGAGCAGTACTTC.

The chain combines TRBV5-4 with TRBJ2-1; 8 bases agree with TRBD1. The CDR3 contains 16 residues. In germline, CDR1 is SGHNT, CDR2 YYREEE (reference sequence). The ends lost 4 bases at V and 3 bases at J; junction bases unmatched: 9. For the CDR3, the DNA is TGTGCCAGCAGCCCCGGAGGACAGGGAGGCTACAATGAGCAGTTCTTC. It is translated as CASSPGGQGGYNEQFF.

The chain uses TRBV29-1 and TRBJ1-1, with D tentatively TRBD1 (5 bases). From germline, CDR1 is SQVTM and CDR2 ANQGSEA. CDR3 length: 15 residues. Trimming took 6 bases from V and 0 from J, leaving 17 bases between them. CDR3 loop: CSVGPGGTMNTEAFF. In DNA form, the CDR3 reads TGCAGCGTCGGCCCCGGGGGAACCATGAACACTGAAGCTTTCTTT.

This clone was found a few times. This chain uses TRBV6-6 with TRBJ2-1; D possibly corresponds to TRBD1 (5 bases). The CDR3 sequence is 15 residues long. The V gene lost 2 bases and the J gene lost 0 bases, with 8 bases spanning the gap. Per the germline V gene, CDR1 is MNHNY and CDR2 is SVGAGI (reference sequence). CDR3 residues: CASSYADSSYNEQFF. In DNA, the CDR3 is TGTGCCAGCAGTTACGCCGACAGCTCCTACAATGAGCAGTTCTTC.

The chain carries TRBV11-2 and TRBJ1-1, with a weak D call TRBD1 (6 bases). The CDR3 runs to 11 residues. Trimming shortened V by 3 bases and J by 11 bases, and 10 bases separated the two germline ends. Germline CDR1 SGHAT, CDR2 FQNNGV. In nucleotides, the CDR3 is TGTGCCAGCAGCTTTAGGGGGGGGGCTTTCTTT. It is translated as CASSFRGGAFF.